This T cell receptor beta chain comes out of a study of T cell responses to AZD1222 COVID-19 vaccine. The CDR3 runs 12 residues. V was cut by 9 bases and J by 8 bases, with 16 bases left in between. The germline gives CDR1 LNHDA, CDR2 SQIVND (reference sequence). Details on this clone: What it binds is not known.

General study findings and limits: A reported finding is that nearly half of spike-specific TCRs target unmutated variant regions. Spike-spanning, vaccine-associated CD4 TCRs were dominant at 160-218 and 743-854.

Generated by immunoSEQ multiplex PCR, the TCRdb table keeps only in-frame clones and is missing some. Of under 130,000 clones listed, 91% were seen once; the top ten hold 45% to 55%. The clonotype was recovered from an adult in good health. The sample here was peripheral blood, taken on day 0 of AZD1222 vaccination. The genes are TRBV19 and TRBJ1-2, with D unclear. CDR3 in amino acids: CASQLSTGGYTF. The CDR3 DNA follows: TGTGCCAGCCAATTAAGTACGGGCGGCTACACCTTC.